This T cell receptor (beta chain) was observed in a study of T cell responses to AZD1222 COVID-19 vaccine. Notes on the study in general: Baseline seropositivity occurred in only a handful of AZD1222 recipients.

Between the trimmed V and J ends, which lost 0 bases and 3 bases, there was a span of 14 bases. CDR1 is WNHNN and CDR2 is SYGVQD in the germline V gene (reference sequence). The CDR3 is 16 amino acids. Regarding this clone: No antigen is known for it.

Measured with immunoSEQ multiplex PCR; TCRdb has only the in-frame clones, and not every one. The repertoire holds roughly 180,000 clones, with roughly nine tenths as singletons. J is TRBJ1-1 and V is TRBV10-1; unclear D gene. The source was peripheral blood, collected on day 0 of AZD1222 vaccination. The sequence was collected from an adult in good health. Here the CDR3 reads CASSESRLGGYTEAFF. CDR3 in DNA: TGCGCCAGCAGTGAGTCGAGATTGGGAGGATACACTGAAGCTTTCTTT.